Included here is one T cell receptor beta chain sequence, with context. The PCR contained 60 Vbeta and 13 Jbeta primers. Clones were read by immunoSEQ multiplex PCR, and TCRdb kept only the in-frame ones, dropping some. The data contain 130,000 or so clones, 70% to 75% of them seen just once; the ten biggest clones take up less than 2.5%. This sample was included in a study of cytomegalovirus exposure and HLA in healthy donors. Trimming at V came to 6 bases and at J to 4 bases, leaving 4 bases not matched to a gene. Germline CDR1 reads LNHDA; CDR2 reads SQIVND (reference sequence). The CDR3 has 14 residues.

The clonotype was recovered from a woman in her 40s in good health and CMV-seropositive. The sequenced sample was PBMCs. The rearrangement joins TRBV19 to TRBJ2-7; 12 positions agree with TRBD2. CDR3 sequence: CASSTTSGSYEQYF. CDR3 coding DNA: TGTGCCAGTAGCACGACTAGCGGGAGTTACGAGCAGTACTTC.